A single T cell receptor (beta chain) is shown here with its context. This record belongs to a study of blood T cell repertoires in COVID-19. Turning to the study itself: The analysed material was cDNA or gDNA that came from T cells, B-cell-depleted T cells, or PBMCs.

TCRdb's copy holds only in-frame clones and misses some; the assay was immunoSEQ multiplex PCR. Here the sample spans more than 200,000 clones, around 88% being singletons. This CDR3 contains 13 residues. CDR1 and CDR2 (germline): SGDLS, YYNGEE. Trimming stripped 0 bases from V and 3 bases from J, with 7 bases between. V and J are TRBV9 and TRBJ2-7; no clear D gene. This receptor was obtained from a woman between 25 and 40 years old who had recovered from COVID-19. The sample consisted of PBMCs or T cells enriched from blood (not recorded which). In DNA form, the CDR3 reads TGTGCCAGCAGCGTAGACGGGTACTACGAGCAGTACTTC. As protein: CASSVDGYYEQYF.